The 32 T cell receptor beta chains in this list originate from one sample, sequenced in a study of blood T cells in healthy people across ages (dated by TCRdb to the mid-2010s). Library method: 5' RACE. Sequenced on an Illumina HiSeq 2500. A second about 7 to 11 cycle PCR used a sample-barcoded 5' primer and a J-beta primer mix. TCRdb's own reprocessing of the public reads used fastp at Q25 and MiXCR and kept productive beta chains. Rows merge per CDR3 protein into single entries with the most common DNA and genes. The sample data list hundreds of thousands of distinct CDR3 sequences, and more than 45% of these were observed just once. The top ten clonotypes cover approximately 12% of the sample. The sequencing input was blood. The receptors originated from a woman of 80 years or more in good health.

This clonotype was counted only a few times. V is TRBV20-1 and J is TRBJ1-2; D call uncertain. The CDR3 runs to 12 residues. Trimming shortened V by 3 bases and J by 7 bases, and 12 bases separated the two germline ends. Germline CDR1 DFQATT, CDR2 SNEGSKA (reference sequence). In DNA, the CDR3 is TGCAGTGCTAGCGTCGGGCCTCCTGGCTACACCTTC. Translating it yields CSASVGPPGYTF.

This clonotype was detected many times. This chain joins TRBV5-1 and TRBJ2-1; D unresolved. This CDR3 has 14 residues. Germline-derived CDR1 and CDR2 are SGHRS and YFSETQ. V lost 0 bases to trimming and J lost 4 bases, with 8 bases between them. The DNA for the CDR3 is TGCGCCAGCAGCTTGGATGCCGAATACAATGAGCAGTTCTTC. It yields the protein CASSLDAEYNEQFF.

In the case of this clonotype: One base away lies a much larger clone, so this may be a sequencing read error. The DNA for the CDR3 is TGTGCCAGCAGCCGTGACTTCGGAGAGACCCAGTACTTC. Translation gives CASSRDFGETQYF. This chain uses TRBV3-1 with TRBJ2-5; D ambiguous. Germline CDR1 and CDR2: LGHDT and YNNKEL (reference sequence). The CDR3 spans 13 residues. Trimming removed 4 bases from V and 4 bases from J, with 10 bases in between.

Comment on this clonotype: This may be a read error: a much more frequent sequence differs by one nucleotide. The chain links TRBV12-3 or TRBV12-4 to TRBJ2-1, with TRBD2 matching over 8 bases. This CDR3 region has 14 residues. Trimming cost V 6 bases and J 2 bases; bases outside gene matches: 3. The CDR3 sequence: CASRAGGPYNEQFF. The CDR3 nucleotides are TGTGCCAGCAGGGCGGGGGGCCCCTACAATGAGCAGTTCTTC.

As for this clonotype: It may be a read error: a sequence one base away is much more abundant. The chain is built from TRBV6-1 and TRBJ2-1, with 7 bases lining up with TRBD1. The CDR3 is made up of 14 amino acids. From germline, CDR1 is MNHNS and CDR2 SASEGT. The DNA for the CDR3 is TGTGCCGGCAGTGGGGGACAGAGGACCAATGAGCAGTTCTTC. Encoded protein: CAGSGGQRTNEQFF.

This CDR3 reads CASRHPTYNEQFF. The CDR3 DNA reads TGTGCCAGCAGGCACCCGACGTACAATGAGCAGTTCTTC. The chain combines TRBV6-5 with TRBJ2-1, with unresolved D. Germline values: CDR1 MNHEY, CDR2 SVGAGI. The CDR3 has 13 amino acids. V lost 6 bases and J 4 bases, leaving 10 bases between the germline ends.

In its sample, this clonotype was seen many times. The genes are TRBV20-1 and TRBJ2-1; 12 bases are a match to TRBD2. The CDR3 runs to 18 residues. Germline values: CDR1 DFQATT, CDR2 SNEGSKA (reference sequence). With 5 bases clipped from V and 0 bases from J, the junction kept 11 bases outside the gene matches. CDR3 in amino acids: CSAQSGLAGRSSYNEQFF. The CDR3 coding sequence is TGCAGTGCTCAATCTGGACTAGCGGGGCGAAGCTCCTACAATGAGCAGTTCTTC.

J is TRBJ2-1 and V is TRBV20-1; TRBD2 matches at 7 bases. J was trimmed by 2 bases and V by 5 bases; bases with no gene match: 6. Germline CDR1 DFQATT, CDR2 SNEGSKA (reference sequence). The CDR3 loop spans 14 amino acids. The CDR3 DNA sequence: TGCAGTGCTCGCGGGAGTCTGACCTACAATGAGCAGTTCTTC. This codes for CSARGSLTYNEQFF.

This chain joins TRBV4-3 and TRBJ2-1; possibly TRBD2 for D (5 bases). V lost 0 bases, J lost 6 bases, and 15 bases lay in between. The CDR3 consists of 16 residues. Germline V gene data show CDR1 as LGHNA and CDR2 as YSLEER. The CDR3 DNA sequence: TGCGCCAGCAGCCAAGATATGGCGGGTACTCTCAATGAGCAGTTCTTC. It is translated as CASSQDMAGTLNEQFF.

With regard to this clonotype: The junction does not match germline at one end; this may be a read error. CDR3 DNA sequence: TGTACCAGCAGCTGGAGTACTAGCACGGGGAATAAGCAGTTCTTC. This translates into CTSSWSTSTGNKQFF. The chain is built from TRBV5-5 and TRBJ2-1, with a possible D match to TRBD2 (6 bases). The length of the CDR3 is 15 residues. Germline assignment: CDR1 SGHKS and CDR2 YYEKEE (reference sequence).

Concerning this clonotype itself: A single base separates this from a much larger clone, so it may be a read error. The CDR3 here is CIRDYQETQYF. The CDR3 coding sequence is TGCATCCGGGACTACCAAGAGACCCAGTACTTC. The chain carries TRBV20-1 and TRBJ2-5, with D possibly being TRBD2 (6 bases). Germline V gene data show CDR1 as DFQATT and CDR2 as SNEGSKA (reference sequence). The CDR3 is 11 amino acids.

This clonotype was seen repeatedly, ten times or more. The chain uses TRBV15 and TRBJ2-3; tentatively, D is TRBD1 (5 bases). The V and J ends lost 5 bases and 5 bases respectively, with 8 bases between them. Germline V gene data show CDR1 as LNHNV and CDR2 as YYDKDF (reference sequence). CDR3 length: 12 residues. The CDR3 protein is CATSPRGDTQYF. The DNA for the CDR3 is TGTGCCACCAGCCCAAGGGGAGATACGCAGTATTTT.

This clonotype was seen more than once but under ten times. This chain links TRBV29-1 with TRBJ2-5; TRBD1 might be the D (6 bases). The germline CDR1 and CDR2 sequences are SQVTM and ANQGSEA. The CDR3 spans 15 residues. V was shortened by 4 bases and J by 11 bases, with 26 bases between the two germline ends. As DNA, the CDR3 is TGCAGCGTTGTGGGAGTCCGCAGGGGCTACAATGAGCAGTACTTC. Translating gives CSVVGVRRGYNEQYF.

About this clonotype: This may arise from a read error, as a much more abundant clone is one base away. The chain links TRBV5-6 to TRBJ2-7, with D unresolved. V was trimmed by 6 bases and J by 6 bases, leaving 10 bases between them. Germline V CDR1 and CDR2: SGHDT, YYEEEE. The length of the CDR3 is 11 residues. The CDR3 bases are TGTGCCAGCATCTTAAACCTCGAGCAGTACTTC. This sequence encodes CASILNLEQYF.

V is TRBV29-1 and J is TRBJ1-5, with D maybe TRBD1 (5 bases). V was cut by 4 bases and J by 7 bases, with 11 bases left in between. This CDR3 spans 12 amino acids. CDR1 and CDR2 (germline): SQVTM, ANQGSEA. The CDR3 is CSVAGKGQPQHF. In DNA, the CDR3 is TGCAGCGTTGCAGGGAAGGGACAGCCCCAGCATTTT.

The gene calls are TRBV7-2 and TRBJ2-7, with TRBD2 as a possible D gene (10 bases). The CDR3 is 14 amino acids. Trimming took 8 bases from V and 7 from J, leaving 21 bases between them. Per the germline V gene, CDR1 is SGHTA and CDR2 is FQGNSA. CDR3 DNA sequence: TGTGCCAGCGGCGGCACTAGCGGGACAGGGGAGCAGTACTTC. Amino acids: CASGGTSGTGEQYF.

About this clonotype: This clone may be a read error of a much larger clone one base away. The V and J genes are TRBV7-9 and TRBJ2-5; D may be TRBD1 (6 bases). This CDR3 spans 14 amino acids. Between the trimmed V and J ends, which lost 5 bases and 2 bases, there was a span of 12 bases. The germline V gene has CDR1 SEHNR and CDR2 FQNEAQ (reference sequence). CDR3 in amino acids: CASSVATGQETQYF. The CDR3 DNA sequence: TGTGCCAGCAGCGTGGCTACAGGGCAAGAGACCCAGTACTTC.

The V and J genes are TRBV28 and TRBJ2-3; maybe TRBD1 (7 bases). Trimming left V 1 base short and J 4 bases short, with 21 bases between. CDR1 and CDR2 (germline): MDHEN, SYDVKM. The CDR3 runs to 18 residues. CDR3 sequence: CASSLFFGRQGGADTQYF. DNA for the CDR3: TGTGCCAGCAGTTTATTTTTCGGCAGACAGGGAGGCGCAGATACGCAGTATTTT.

In its sample, this clonotype was seen a few times. The chain joins TRBV7-8 to TRBJ1-2, with 8 nucleotides matching TRBD1. CDR1 SGHVS and CDR2 FQNEAQ come from the germline V gene. The V and J ends lost 1 base and 4 bases, in that order; junction bases with no gene match: 5. The CDR3 totals 15 residues. In DNA, the CDR3 is TGTGCCAGCAGCTTAGGGACAGGGAGTCCCTATGGCTACACCTTC. It specifies CASSLGTGSPYGYTF.

This chain links TRBV7-2 with TRBJ2-3; 9 bases are a match to TRBD2. The junction had 7 bases not matched to a gene; V was cut back by 1 base and J by 2 bases. The CDR3 contains 17 residues. Germline V gives CDR1 SGHTA, CDR2 FQGNSA. The CDR3 bases are TGTGCCAGCAGCTTAGACTCTCTAGCGGGATACACAGATACGCAGTATTTT. Translating it yields CASSLDSLAGYTDTQYF.

Ten or more counts support this clonotype. The chain recombines TRBV20-1 with TRBJ2-7; D ambiguous. There are 14 residues in the CDR3. CDR1 and CDR2 from the germline V gene are DFQATT and SNEGSKA (reference sequence). Trimming took 8 bases from V and 4 from J, leaving 21 bases between them. The CDR3 nucleotides read TGCAGTACCCCGCACCCTGACCGGATTTACGAGCAGTACTTC. Protein product: CSTPHPDRIYEQYF.

This clonotype was detected ten times or more. The V gene is TRBV6-5, the J gene TRBJ2-7; 8 bases are shared with TRBD1. This CDR3 region has 16 residues. V was pared by 5 bases and J by 0 bases, with 9 bases of the junction left unmatched. Germline V lookup: CDR1 MNHEY, CDR2 SVGAGI. The CDR3 sequence: CASSPKGQVSSYEQYF. CDR3 DNA sequence: TGTGCCAGCAGTCCCAAGGGACAGGTGAGCTCCTACGAGCAGTACTTC.

This clonotype has more than one count but fewer than ten. The chain carries TRBV7-2 and TRBJ1-1; D may be TRBD1 (5 bases). The CDR3 consists of 14 residues. The germline CDR1 and CDR2 sequences are SGHTA and FQGNSA. Deletions cut 3 bases from V and 3 bases from J, with 11 bases between. CDR3 amino acids: CASSFRWGDTEAFF. CDR3 bases: TGTGCCAGCAGCTTCAGGTGGGGGGACACTGAAGCTTTCTTT.

This clonotype was seen repeatedly, ten times or more. CDR3 sequence reads: CASSSSGGRVDEAFF. Written as DNA, the CDR3 is TGTGCCAGCAGTTCCTCGGGGGGCAGAGTCGATGAAGCTTTCTTT. The chain recombines TRBV12-3 or TRBV12-4 with TRBJ1-1; perhaps TRBD1 as D (6 bases). The CDR3 extends over 15 amino acids. V lost 4 bases and J 7 bases, leaving 19 bases between the germline ends.

In its sample, this clonotype was seen a few times. The genes are TRBV20-1 and TRBJ2-3, with a possible D match to TRBD1 (6 bases). V was pared by 6 bases and J by 2 bases, with 15 bases between. The germline V gene encodes CDR1 DFQATT and CDR2 SNEGSKA (reference sequence). The CDR3 extends over 14 amino acids. CDR3 DNA sequence: TGCAGTGCCCCACCGGGACACTCCACAGATACGCAGTATTTT. Encoded protein: CSAPPGHSTDTQYF.

Ten or more counts support this clonotype. The rearrangement uses TRBV20-1 and TRBJ2-7; the match to TRBD2 covers 8 bases. Germline trimming cut 6 bases from V and 0 bases from J; bases unmatched to any gene: 7. The CDR3 loop spans 14 amino acids. CDR1 and CDR2 from the germline V gene are DFQATT and SNEGSKA (reference sequence). This CDR3 is CSAPSGSSSYEQYF. In DNA, the CDR3 is TGCAGTGCCCCCAGCGGGAGTAGCTCCTACGAGCAGTACTTC.

The CDR3 DNA reads TGTGCCACCAGTGACAGGCATGTTGATGGCTACACCTTC. Encoded protein: CATSDRHVDGYTF. V gene TRBV24-1 combines with J gene TRBJ1-2; no firm D call. Trimming removed 4 bases at V and 6 bases at J, with 11 bases between. Germline CDR1 and CDR2: KGHDR and SFDVKD. CDR3 length: 13 amino acids.

Notes on this clonotype: A much larger clone lies a single base off, so this may be a read error. V and J are TRBV5-1 and TRBJ2-1; 8 bases match TRBD1. Germline V gene data show CDR1 as SGHRS and CDR2 as YFSETQ. The CDR3 is 15 amino acids. CDR3 bases: TGCACCAGCAGCTCAGGACAGGGACCCTACAATGAGCAGTTCTTC. Its translation is CTSSSGQGPYNEQFF.

This clonotype was found a few times. The chain is built from TRBV20-1 and TRBJ2-3; 9 bases match TRBD2. The CDR3 spans 15 residues. The V gene end was trimmed by 3 bases and the J gene end by 1 base; junction bases not matched to a gene: 5. Per the germline V gene, CDR1 is DFQATT and CDR2 is SNEGSKA (reference sequence). As DNA, the CDR3 is TGCAGTGCTAGGGGACTAGCCGGGGGCACAGATACGCAGTATTTT. This sequence encodes CSARGLAGGTDTQYF.

The chain employs TRBV7-9 and TRBJ2-4; TRBD1 might be the D (5 bases). The J call may be mistaken, given a closer DNA end match to TRBJ2-7. This CDR3 has 15 residues. The germline CDR1 and CDR2 sequences are SEHNR and FQNEAQ (reference sequence). CDR3 nucleotides: TGTGCCAGCAGCTCCCTATGGACACCGTTCACCGAGCAGTACTTC. This encodes CASSSLWTPFTEQYF.

This clonotype was detected only a few times. The rearrangement links TRBV3-1 to TRBJ2-2, with a possible D match to TRBD2 (6 bases). This CDR3 comprises 18 residues. Looked up from germline, CDR1 is LGHDT and CDR2 is YNNKEL (reference sequence). The DNA of the CDR3 is TGTGCTTGGGGTGCCGGGCCTAGCGCCCAAAGAACGGGCGGGGAGCTGTTTTTT. Its protein is CAWGAGPSAQRTGGELFF. Full variable domain (missing parts from reference TRBV3-1 and TRBJ2-2): DTAVSQTPKYLVTQMGNDKSIKCEQNLGHDTMYWYKQDSKKFLKIMFSYNNKELIINETVPNRFSPKSPDKAHLNLHINSLELGDSAVYFCAWGAGPSAQRTGGELFFGEGSRLTVL.

The CDR3 DNA reads TGCGCCAGCAGCCCCTGGGAGGGCCACAATGAGCAGTACTTC. Its translation: CASSPWEGHNEQYF. The chain couples TRBV5-1 to TRBJ2-5, with TRBD2 matching 7 bases. V shed 4 bases and J 11 bases; nucleotides not matched to a gene: 14. Germline V lookup: CDR1 SGHRS, CDR2 YFSETQ. This CDR3 has 14 amino acids.